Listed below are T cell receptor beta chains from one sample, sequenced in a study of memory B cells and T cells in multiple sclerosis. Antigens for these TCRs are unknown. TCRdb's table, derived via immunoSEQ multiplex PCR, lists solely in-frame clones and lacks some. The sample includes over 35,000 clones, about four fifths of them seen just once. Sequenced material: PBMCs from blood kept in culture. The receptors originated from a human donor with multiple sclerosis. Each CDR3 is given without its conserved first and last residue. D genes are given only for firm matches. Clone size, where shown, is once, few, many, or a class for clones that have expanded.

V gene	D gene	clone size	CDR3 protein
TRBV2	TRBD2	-	ASRRASGGPGSGELF
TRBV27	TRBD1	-	ASSLNPRQGTEAF
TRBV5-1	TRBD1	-	ASSYQTGSDEQF
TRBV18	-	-	ASSPGQGIGSPLH
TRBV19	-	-	ASSSGAPYTEAF
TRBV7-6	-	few	ASSPMDGGPYEQY
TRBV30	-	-	AWTRIFNYGYT
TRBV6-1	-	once	ASSEQGRGEAF
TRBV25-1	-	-	ASSEVWGTEAF
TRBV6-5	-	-	ASSYSSLSLNYGYT
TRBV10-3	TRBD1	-	AISERTGGYGYT
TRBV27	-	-	ASSFRPGLEKLF
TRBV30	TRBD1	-	AWINDRVGEKLF
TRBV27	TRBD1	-	ASSPLGDRGLNEQY
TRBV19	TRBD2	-	ASSIKGSGGSTDTQY
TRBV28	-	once	ASSFRYEQY
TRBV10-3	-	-	ASTGYNEQF
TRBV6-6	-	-	ASSYSTEAF
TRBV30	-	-	AWSPHRETPEAF
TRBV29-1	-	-	SVVVQGNQPQH
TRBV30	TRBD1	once	AWSVLDRGEWTEAF
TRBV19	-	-	ASRGQTTGELF
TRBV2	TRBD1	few	ASSVGPGQVPHLH
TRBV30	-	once	AGYFTPGEKLF
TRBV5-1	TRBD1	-	ASSFGTGPTGELF
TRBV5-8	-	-	ASSQDGVGYT
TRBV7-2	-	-	ASLQGPTDTQY
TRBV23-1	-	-	ASPRGAAYEQY
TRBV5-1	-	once	ASSSDQRGFGETQY
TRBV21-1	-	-	ASLGGDQPQH
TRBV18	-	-	ASSPPRSGGFNYGYT
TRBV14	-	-	ASSRTDRTKETQY
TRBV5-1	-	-	ASSLDALRGKNIQY
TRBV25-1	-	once	ATSTRGDRETQY
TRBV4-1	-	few	ASSQDIITEAF
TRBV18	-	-	ASSPPGRGKETQY
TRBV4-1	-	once	ASSQEPKTKPETQY
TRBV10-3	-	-	AISESGGGSPLH
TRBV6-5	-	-	ASSYDYTDTQY
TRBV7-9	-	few	ASSPGELF
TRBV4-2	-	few	ASSQGQGYSNQPQH